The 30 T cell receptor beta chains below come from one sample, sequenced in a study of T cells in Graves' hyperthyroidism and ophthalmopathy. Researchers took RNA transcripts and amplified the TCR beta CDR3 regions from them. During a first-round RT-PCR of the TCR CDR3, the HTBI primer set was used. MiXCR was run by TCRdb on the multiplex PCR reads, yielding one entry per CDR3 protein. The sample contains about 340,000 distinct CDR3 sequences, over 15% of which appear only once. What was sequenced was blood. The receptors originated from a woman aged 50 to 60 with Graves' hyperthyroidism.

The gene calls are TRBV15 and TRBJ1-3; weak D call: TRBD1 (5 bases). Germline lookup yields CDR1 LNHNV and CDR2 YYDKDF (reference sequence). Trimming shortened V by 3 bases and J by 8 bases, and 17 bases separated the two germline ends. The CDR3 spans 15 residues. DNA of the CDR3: TGTGCCACCAGCAGTGGGACGACGAGAGGCGACACCATATATTTT. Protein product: CATSSGTTRGDTIYF.

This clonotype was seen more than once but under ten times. The CDR3 coding sequence is TGCGCCAGCAGCTTGGCGGACAGGAGGGAAGATACGCAGTATTTT. Its protein is CASSLADRREDTQYF. This chain uses TRBV5-1 with TRBJ2-3, with D maybe TRBD1 (7 bases). This CDR3 spans 15 amino acids. The V and J ends lost 0 bases and 5 bases respectively, with 13 bases between them. CDR1 SGHRS and CDR2 YFSETQ come from the germline V gene.

The CDR3 region is CATATGRGPGRTDTQYF. CDR3 in DNA: TGTGCCACCGCAACCGGGAGAGGGCCCGGGCGCACAGATACGCAGTATTTT. The chain employs TRBV19 and TRBJ2-3, with D perhaps TRBD2 (6 bases). Between the trimmed V and J ends, which lost 10 bases and 1 base, there was a span of 24 bases. Germline CDR1 LNHDA, CDR2 SQIVND (reference sequence). This CDR3 comprises 17 residues.

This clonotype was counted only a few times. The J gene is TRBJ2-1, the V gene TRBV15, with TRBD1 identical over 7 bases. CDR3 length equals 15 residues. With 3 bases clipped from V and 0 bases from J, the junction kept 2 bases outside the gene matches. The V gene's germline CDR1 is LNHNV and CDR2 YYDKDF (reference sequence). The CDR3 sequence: CATSSRGISYNEQFF. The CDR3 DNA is TGTGCCACCAGCAGCAGGGGGATCTCCTACAATGAGCAGTTCTTC. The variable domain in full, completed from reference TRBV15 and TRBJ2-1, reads DAMVIQNPRYQVTQFGKPVTLSCSQTLNHNVMYWYQQKSSQAPKLLFHYYDKDFNNEADTPDNFQSRRPNTSFCFLDIRSPGLGDTAMYLCATSSRGISYNEQFFGPGTRLTVL.

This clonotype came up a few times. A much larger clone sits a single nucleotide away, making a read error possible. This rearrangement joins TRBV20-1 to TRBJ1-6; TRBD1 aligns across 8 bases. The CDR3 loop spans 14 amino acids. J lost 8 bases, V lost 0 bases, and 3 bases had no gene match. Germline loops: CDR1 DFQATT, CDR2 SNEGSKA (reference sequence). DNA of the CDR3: TGCAGTGCTAGAGATCCACAGGGGGATTCACCCCTCCACTTT. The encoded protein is CSARDPQGDSPLHF.

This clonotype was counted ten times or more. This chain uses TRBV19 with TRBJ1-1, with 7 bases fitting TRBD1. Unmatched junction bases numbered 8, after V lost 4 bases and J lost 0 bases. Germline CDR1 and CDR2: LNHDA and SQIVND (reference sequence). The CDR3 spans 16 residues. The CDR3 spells CASSTRQGGMNTEAFF. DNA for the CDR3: TGTGCCAGTAGTACAAGACAGGGTGGAATGAACACTGAAGCTTTCTTT.

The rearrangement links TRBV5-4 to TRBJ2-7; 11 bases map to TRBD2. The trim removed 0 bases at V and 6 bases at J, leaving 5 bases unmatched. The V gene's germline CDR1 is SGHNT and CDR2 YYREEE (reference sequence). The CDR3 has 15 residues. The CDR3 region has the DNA TGTGCCAGCAGCTTGGGACCCCTAGCGGGAGGCGAGCAGTACTTC. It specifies CASSLGPLAGGEQYF.

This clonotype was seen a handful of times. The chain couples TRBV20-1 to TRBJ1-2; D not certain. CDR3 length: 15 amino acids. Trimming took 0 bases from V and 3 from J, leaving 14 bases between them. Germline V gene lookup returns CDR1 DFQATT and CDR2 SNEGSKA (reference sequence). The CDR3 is CSARDQRLYDYGYTF. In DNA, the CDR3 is TGCAGTGCTAGAGATCAGCGACTCTACGACTATGGCTACACCTTC.

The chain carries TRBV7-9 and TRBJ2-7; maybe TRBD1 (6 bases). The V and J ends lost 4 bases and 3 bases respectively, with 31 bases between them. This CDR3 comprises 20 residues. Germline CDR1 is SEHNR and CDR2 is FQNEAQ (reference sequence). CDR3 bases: TGTGCCAGCAGCTCAAGTGAGCCGGCATCCAGGGGAAATCTCAGCTACGAGCAGTACGTC. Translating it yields CASSSSEPASRGNLSYEQYV.

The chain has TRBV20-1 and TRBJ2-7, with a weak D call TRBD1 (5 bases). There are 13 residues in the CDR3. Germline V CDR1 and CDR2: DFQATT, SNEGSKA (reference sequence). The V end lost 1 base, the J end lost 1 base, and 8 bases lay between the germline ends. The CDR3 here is CSARARQSYEQYF. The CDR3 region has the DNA TGCAGTGCTAGAGCCAGACAGTCCTACGAGCAGTACTTC.

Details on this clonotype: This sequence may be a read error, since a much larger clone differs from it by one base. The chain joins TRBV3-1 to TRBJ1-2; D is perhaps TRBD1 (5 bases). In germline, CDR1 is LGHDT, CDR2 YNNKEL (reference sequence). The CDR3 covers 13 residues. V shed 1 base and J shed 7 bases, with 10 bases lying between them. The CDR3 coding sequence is TGTGCCAGCAGCCAAGGACAGCCGAGTGGCTACACCTTC. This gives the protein CASSQGQPSGYTF.

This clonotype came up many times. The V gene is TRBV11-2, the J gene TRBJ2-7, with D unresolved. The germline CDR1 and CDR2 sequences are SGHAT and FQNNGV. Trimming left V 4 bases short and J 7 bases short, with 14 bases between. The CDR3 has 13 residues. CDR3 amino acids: CASSSRVVMEQYF. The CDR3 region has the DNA TGTGCCAGCAGCTCGAGAGTTGTGATGGAGCAGTACTTC.

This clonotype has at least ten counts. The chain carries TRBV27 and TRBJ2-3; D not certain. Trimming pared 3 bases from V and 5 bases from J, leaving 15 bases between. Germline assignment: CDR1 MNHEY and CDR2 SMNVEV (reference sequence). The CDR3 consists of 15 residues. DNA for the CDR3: TGTGCCAGCAGTTTGCTGGCGGCGAGTAGAGATACGCAGTATTTT. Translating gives CASSLLAASRDTQYF.

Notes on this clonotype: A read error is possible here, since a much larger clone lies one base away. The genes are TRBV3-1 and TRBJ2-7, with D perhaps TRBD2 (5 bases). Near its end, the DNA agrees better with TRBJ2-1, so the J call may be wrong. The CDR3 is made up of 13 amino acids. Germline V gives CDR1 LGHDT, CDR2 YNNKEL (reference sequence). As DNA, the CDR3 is TGTGCCAGCAGCTTCCGGGAAAACTACGAGCAGTTCTTC. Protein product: CASSFRENYEQFF.

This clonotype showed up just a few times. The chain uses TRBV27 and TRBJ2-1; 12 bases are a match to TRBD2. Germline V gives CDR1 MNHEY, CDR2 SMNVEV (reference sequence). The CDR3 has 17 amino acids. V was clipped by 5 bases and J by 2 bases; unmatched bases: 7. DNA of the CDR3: TGTGCCAGCAGTCCTCTAGCGGGAGGGCTTACCTACAATGAGCAGTTCTTC. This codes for CASSPLAGGLTYNEQFF.

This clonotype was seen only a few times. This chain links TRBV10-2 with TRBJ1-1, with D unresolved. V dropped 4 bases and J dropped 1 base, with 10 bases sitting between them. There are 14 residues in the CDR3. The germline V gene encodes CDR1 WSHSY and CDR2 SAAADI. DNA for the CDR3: TGCGCCAGCAGTGGTAACCGGGCGAACACTGAAGCTTTCTTT. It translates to CASSGNRANTEAFF.

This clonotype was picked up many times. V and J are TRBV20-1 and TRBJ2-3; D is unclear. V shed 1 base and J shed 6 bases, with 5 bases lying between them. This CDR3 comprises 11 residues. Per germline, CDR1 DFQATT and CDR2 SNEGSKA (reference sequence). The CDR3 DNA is TGCAGTGCTAGAGTACAGGATACGCAGTATTTT. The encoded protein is CSARVQDTQYF.

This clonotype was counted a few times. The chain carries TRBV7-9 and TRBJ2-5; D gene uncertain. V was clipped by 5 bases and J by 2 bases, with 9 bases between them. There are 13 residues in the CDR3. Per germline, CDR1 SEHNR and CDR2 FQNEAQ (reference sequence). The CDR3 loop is CASSPAVQETQYF. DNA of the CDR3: TGTGCCAGCAGCCCCGCGGTGCAAGAGACCCAGTACTTC.

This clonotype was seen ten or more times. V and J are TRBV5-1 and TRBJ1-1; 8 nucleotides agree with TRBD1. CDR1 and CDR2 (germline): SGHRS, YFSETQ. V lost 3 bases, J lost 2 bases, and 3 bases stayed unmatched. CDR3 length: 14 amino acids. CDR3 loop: CASSSGQVNTEAFF. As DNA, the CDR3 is TGCGCCAGCAGCTCGGGACAGGTCAACACTGAAGCTTTCTTT.

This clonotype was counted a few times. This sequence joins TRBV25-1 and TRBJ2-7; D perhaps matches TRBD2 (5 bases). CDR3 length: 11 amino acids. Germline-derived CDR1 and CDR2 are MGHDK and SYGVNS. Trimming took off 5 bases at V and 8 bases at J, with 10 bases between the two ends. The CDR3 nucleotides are TGTGCCAGCAGTCGAACGGGGAAGCAGTACTTC. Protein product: CASSRTGKQYF.

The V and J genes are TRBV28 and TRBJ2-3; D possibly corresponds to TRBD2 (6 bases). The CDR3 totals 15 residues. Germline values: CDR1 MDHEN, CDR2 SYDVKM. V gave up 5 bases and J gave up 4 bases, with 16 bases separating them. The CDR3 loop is CASSAVEGRADTQYF. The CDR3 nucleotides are TGTGCCAGCAGTGCGGTGGAGGGTCGGGCAGATACGCAGTATTTT.

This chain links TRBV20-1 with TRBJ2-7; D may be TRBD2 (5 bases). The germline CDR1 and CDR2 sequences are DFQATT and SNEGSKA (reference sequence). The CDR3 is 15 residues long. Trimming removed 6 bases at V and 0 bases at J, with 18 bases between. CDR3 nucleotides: TGCAGTGCGACGGGGTTTGCCGTGAGCTCCTACGAGCAGTACTTC. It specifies CSATGFAVSSYEQYF.

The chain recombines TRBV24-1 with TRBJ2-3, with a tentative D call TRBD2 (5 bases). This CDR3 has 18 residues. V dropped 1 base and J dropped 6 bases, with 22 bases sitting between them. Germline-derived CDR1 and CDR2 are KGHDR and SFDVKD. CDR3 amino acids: CATSDLTPAEGGRDTQYF. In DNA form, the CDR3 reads TGTGCCACCAGTGATTTAACGCCCGCAGAAGGAGGCCGGGATACGCAGTATTTT.

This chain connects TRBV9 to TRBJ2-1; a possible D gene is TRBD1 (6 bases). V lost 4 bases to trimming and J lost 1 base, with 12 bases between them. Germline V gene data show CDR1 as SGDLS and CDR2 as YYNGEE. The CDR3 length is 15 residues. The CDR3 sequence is CASSPGRGSYNEQFF. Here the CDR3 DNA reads TGTGCCAGCAGCCCGGGCAGGGGTTCCTACAATGAGCAGTTCTTC.

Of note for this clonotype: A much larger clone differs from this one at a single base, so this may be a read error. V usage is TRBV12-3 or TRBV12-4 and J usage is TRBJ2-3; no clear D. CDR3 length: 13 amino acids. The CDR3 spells CVSSLIFTDTQYF. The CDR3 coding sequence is TGTGTCAGCAGTTTGATCTTCACAGATACGCAGTATTTT.

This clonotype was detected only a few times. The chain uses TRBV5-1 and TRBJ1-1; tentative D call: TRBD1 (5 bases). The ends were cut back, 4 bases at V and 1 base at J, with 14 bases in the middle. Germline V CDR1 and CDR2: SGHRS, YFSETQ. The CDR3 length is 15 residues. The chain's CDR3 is CASSPLPDRNTEAFF. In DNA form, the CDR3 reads TGCGCCAGCAGCCCCCTCCCCGACAGGAACACTGAAGCTTTCTTT. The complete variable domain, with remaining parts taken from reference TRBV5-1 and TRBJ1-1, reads KAGVTQTPRYLIKTRGQQVTLSCSPISGHRSVSWYQQTPGQGLQFLFEYFSETQRNKGNFPGRFSGRQFSNSRSEMNVSTLELGDSALYLCASSPLPDRNTEAFFGQGTRLTVV.

CDR3 amino acids: CASSRPGTTNEKLFF. In DNA form, the CDR3 reads TGTGCCAGCAGCCGACCGGGCACAACTAATGAAAAACTGTTTTTT. This sequence joins TRBV11-2 and TRBJ1-4, with D unresolved. The CDR3 length is 15 residues. Germline-derived CDR1 and CDR2 are SGHAT and FQNNGV. The V end was cut by 5 bases, the J end by 0 bases, with 10 bases between.

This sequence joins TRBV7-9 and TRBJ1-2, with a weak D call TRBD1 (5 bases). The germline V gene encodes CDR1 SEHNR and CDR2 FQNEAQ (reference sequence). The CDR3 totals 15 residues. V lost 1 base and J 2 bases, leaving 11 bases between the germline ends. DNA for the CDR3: TGTGCCAGCAGCTTAGATGAACAGGTGAACTATGGCTACACCTTC. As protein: CASSLDEQVNYGYTF.

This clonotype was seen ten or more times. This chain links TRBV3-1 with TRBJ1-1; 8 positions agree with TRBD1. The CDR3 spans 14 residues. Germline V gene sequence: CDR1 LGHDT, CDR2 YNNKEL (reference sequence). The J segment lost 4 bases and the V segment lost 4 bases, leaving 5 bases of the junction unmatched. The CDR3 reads CASSRTGRGTEAFF. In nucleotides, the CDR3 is TGTGCCAGCAGCCGGACAGGGCGCGGCACTGAAGCTTTCTTT.

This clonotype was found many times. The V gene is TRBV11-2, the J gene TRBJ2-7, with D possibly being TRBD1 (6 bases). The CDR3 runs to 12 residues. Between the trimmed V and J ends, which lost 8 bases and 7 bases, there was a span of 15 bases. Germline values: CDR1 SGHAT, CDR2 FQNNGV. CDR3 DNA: TGTGCCAGCGGTGGCAGGGGTGAAGAGCAGTACTTC. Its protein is CASGGRGEEQYF.